The entry below gives a single T cell receptor (beta chain) sequence along with its context. The antigen remains unidentified. The data originate from a study of response to subunit inactivated influenza vaccine. Using its own MiXCR run on the RT-PCR reads, TCRdb lists one record per CDR3 protein. Here the sample spans roughly 700,000 distinct CDR3 sequences, 11% to 15% being singletons. Points from the study as a whole: It was the authors' suggestion that each seasonal influenza vaccination recruits few new T cells.

The source material was PBMCs from blood, sampled 14 to 15 days before vaccination. The receptor comes from a middle-aged man who received an inactivated influenza vaccine.

The CDR3 sequence is CASRDGYYEQYF. CDR3 DNA: TGTGCCTCCCGGGACGGTTACTACGAGCAGTACTTC. The chain joins TRBV6-5 to TRBJ2-7; D is tentatively TRBD1 or TRBD2 (5 bases each). The CDR3 contains 12 residues. Trimming took 11 bases from V and 3 from J, leaving 14 bases between them. CDR1 and CDR2 (germline): MNHEY, SVGAGI.